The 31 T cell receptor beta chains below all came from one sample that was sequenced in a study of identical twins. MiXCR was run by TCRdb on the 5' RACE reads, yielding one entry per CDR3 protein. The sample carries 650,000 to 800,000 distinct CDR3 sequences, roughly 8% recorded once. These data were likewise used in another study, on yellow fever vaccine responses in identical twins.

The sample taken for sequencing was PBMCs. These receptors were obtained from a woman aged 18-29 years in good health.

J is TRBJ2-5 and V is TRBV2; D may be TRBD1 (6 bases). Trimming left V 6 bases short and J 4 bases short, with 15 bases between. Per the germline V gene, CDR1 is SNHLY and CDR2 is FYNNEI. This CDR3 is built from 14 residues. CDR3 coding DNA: TGTGCCAGCAGCCTTAGGGGGATTGGAGAGACCCAGTACTTC. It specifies CASSLRGIGETQYF.

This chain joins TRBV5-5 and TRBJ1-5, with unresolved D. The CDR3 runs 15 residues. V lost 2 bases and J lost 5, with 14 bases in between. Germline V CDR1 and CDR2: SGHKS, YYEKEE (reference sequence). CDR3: CASSFVWGWDQPQHF. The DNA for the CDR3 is TGTGCCAGCAGCTTTGTTTGGGGTTGGGATCAGCCCCAGCATTTT.

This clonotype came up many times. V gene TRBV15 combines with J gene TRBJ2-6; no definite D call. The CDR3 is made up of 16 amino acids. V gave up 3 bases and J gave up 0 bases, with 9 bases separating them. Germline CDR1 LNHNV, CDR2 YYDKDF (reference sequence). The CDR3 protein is CATSRSRISGANVLTF. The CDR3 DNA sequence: TGTGCCACCAGCAGGAGCAGGATCTCTGGGGCCAACGTCCTGACTTTC.

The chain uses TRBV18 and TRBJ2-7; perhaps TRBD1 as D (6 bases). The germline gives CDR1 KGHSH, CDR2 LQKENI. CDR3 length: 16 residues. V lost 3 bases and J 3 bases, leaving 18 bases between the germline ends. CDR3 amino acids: CASSPPTGSGHYEQYF. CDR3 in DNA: TGTGCCAGCTCACCCCCGACAGGTTCTGGTCACTACGAGCAGTACTTC.

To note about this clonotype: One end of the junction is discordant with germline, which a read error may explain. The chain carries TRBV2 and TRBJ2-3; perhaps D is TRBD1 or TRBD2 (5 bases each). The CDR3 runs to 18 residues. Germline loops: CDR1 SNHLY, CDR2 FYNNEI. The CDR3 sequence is CACSPRDPGPRITDTQYF. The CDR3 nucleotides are TGTGCCTGCAGTCCAAGAGATCCGGGACCGCGGATCACAGATACGCAGTATTTT.

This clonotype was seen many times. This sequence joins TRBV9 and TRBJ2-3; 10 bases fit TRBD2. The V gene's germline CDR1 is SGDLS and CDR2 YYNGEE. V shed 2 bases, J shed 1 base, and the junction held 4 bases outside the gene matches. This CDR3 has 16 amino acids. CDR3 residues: CASSVGLAGGTDTQYF. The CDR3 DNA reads TGTGCCAGCAGCGTTGGGCTAGCGGGGGGCACAGATACGCAGTATTTT.

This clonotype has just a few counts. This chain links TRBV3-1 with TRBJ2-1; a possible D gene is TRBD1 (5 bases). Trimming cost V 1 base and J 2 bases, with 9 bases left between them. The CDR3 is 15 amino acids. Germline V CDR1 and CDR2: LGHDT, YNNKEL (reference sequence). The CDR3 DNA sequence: TGTGCCAGCAGCCAAGTTGAAGGGGCCTACAATGAGCAGTTCTTC. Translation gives CASSQVEGAYNEQFF.

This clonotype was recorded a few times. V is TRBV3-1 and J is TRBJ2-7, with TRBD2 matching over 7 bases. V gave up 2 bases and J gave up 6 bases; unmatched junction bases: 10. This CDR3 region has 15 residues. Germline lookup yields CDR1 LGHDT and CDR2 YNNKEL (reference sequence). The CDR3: CASSQTSAPSSEQYF. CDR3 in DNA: TGTGCCAGCAGCCAAACTAGCGCCCCCTCTTCCGAGCAGTACTTC.

CDR3 protein: CASSQVSGGAWETQYF. The DNA for the CDR3 is TGCGCCAGCAGCCAAGTTAGCGGGGGGGCCTGGGAGACCCAGTACTTC. V is TRBV4-1 and J is TRBJ2-5; 11 bases agree with TRBD2. CDR1 MGHRA and CDR2 YSYEKL come from the germline V gene. J was trimmed by 5 bases and V by 1 base; bases with no gene match: 6. CDR3 size: 16 residues.

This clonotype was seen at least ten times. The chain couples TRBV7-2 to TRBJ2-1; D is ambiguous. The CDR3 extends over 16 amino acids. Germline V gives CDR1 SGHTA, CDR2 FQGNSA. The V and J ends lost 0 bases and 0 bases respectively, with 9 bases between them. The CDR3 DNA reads TGTGCCAGCAGCTTAGCGTCCCTTAGCTCCTACAATGAGCAGTTCTTC. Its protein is CASSLASLSSYNEQFF.

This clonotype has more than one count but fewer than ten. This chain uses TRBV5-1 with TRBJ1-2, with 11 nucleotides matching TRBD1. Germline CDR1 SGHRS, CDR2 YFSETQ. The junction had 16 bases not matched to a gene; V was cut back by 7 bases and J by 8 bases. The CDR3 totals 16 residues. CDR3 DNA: TGCGCCAGCGACCTTGTAGGACAGGGGGCTGAATCCGGCTACACCTTC. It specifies CASDLVGQGAESGYTF.

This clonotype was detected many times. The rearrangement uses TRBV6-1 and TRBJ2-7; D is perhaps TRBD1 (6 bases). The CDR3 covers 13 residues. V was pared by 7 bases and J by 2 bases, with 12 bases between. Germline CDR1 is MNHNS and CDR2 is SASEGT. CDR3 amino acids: CASTRTDTYEQYF. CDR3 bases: TGTGCCAGCACCCGGACAGATACCTACGAGCAGTACTTC.

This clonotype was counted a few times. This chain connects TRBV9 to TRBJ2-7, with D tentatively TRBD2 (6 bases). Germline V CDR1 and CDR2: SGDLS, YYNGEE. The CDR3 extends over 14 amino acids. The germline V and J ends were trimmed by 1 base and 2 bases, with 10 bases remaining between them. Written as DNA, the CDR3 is TGTGCCAGCAGCGTATCTGGCGGGACCTACGAGCAGTACTTC. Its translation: CASSVSGGTYEQYF.

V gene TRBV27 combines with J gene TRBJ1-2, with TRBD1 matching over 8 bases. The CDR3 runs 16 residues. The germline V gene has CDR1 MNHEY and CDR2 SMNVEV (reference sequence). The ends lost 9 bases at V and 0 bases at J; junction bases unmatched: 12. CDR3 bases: TGTGCCAGTCGTCAGGGGGCCGGGAAAGCTAACTATGGCTACACCTTC. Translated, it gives CASRQGAGKANYGYTF.

The CDR3 coding sequence is TGTGCCAGCAGCCCGTACGGAGCTTTCAATGAGCAGTTCTTC. It translates to CASSPYGAFNEQFF. The chain recombines TRBV3-1 with TRBJ2-1, with unresolved D. CDR3 length equals 14 residues. The V and J ends lost 4 bases and 6 bases respectively, with 13 bases between them. Germline CDR1 is LGHDT and CDR2 is YNNKEL (reference sequence).

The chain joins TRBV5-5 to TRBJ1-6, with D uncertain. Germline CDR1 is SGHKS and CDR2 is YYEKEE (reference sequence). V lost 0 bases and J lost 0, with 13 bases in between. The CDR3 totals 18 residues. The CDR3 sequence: CASSLAEPEASYNSPLHF. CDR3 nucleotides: TGTGCCAGCAGCTTGGCCGAGCCCGAAGCCTCCTATAATTCACCCCTCCACTTT.

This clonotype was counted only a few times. CDR3 residues: CATSDPSPDRGVKDTQYF. Written as DNA, the CDR3 is TGTGCCACCAGTGATCCCTCCCCTGACAGGGGAGTGAAAGATACGCAGTATTTT. V gene TRBV24-1 combines with J gene TRBJ2-3, with 8 bases fitting TRBD1. V was pared by 3 bases and J by 5 bases, with 15 bases of the junction left unmatched. Germline V gives CDR1 KGHDR, CDR2 SFDVKD. The CDR3 has 18 amino acids.

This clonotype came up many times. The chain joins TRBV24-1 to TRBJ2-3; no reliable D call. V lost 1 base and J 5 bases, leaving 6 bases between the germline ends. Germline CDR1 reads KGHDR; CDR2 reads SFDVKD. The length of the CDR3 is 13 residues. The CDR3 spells CATSDFWVDTQYF. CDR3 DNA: TGTGCCACCAGTGATTTTTGGGTAGATACGCAGTATTTT.

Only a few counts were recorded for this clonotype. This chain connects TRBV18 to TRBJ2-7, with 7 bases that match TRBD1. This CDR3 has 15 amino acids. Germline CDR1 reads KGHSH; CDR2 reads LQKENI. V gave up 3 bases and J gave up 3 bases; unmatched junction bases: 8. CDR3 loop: CASSPRTGEDYEQYF. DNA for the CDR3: TGTGCCAGCTCACCGAGGACAGGCGAGGACTACGAGCAGTACTTC. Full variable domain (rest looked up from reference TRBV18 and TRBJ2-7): NAGVMQNPRHLVRRRGQEARLRCSPMKGHSHVYWYRQLPEEGLKFMVYLQKENIIDESGMPKERFSAEFPKEGPSILRIQQVVRGDSAAYFCASSPRTGEDYEQYFGPGTRLTVT.

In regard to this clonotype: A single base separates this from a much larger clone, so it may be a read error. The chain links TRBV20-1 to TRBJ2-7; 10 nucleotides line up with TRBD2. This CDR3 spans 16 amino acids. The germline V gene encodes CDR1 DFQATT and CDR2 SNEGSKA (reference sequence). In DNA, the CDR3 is TGCTGTGCTAGGTTAGCGGGAGGCAGTTTGTCCTACGAGCAGTACTTC. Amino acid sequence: CCARLAGGSLSYEQYF.

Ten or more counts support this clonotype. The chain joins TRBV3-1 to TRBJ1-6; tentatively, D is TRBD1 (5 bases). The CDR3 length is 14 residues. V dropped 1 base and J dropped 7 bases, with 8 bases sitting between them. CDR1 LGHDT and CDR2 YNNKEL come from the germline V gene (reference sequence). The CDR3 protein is CASSQGTRNSPLHF. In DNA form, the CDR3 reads TGTGCCAGCAGCCAAGGGACACGAAATTCACCCCTCCACTTT.

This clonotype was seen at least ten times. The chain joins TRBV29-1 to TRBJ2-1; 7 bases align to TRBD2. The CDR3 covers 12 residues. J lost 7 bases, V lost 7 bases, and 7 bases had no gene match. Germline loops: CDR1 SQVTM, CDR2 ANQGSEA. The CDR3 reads CSGGGSRNEQFF. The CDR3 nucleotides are TGCAGCGGCGGGGGAAGTAGGAATGAGCAGTTCTTC.

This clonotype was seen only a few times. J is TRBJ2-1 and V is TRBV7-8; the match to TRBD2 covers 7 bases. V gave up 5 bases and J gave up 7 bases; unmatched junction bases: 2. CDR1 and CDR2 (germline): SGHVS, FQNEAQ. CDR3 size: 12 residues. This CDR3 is CASSQLANEQFF. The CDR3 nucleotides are TGTGCCAGCAGCCAACTAGCGAATGAGCAGTTCTTC.

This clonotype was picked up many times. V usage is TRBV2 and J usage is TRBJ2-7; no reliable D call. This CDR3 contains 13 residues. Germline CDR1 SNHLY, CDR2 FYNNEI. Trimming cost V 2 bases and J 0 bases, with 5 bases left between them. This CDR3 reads CASSESVSYEQYF. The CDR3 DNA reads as TGTGCCAGCAGTGAATCTGTCTCCTACGAGCAGTACTTC.

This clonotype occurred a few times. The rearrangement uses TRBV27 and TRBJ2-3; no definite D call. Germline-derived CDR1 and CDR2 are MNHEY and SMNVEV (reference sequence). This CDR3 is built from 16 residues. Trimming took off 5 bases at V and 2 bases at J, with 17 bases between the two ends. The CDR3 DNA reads TGTGCCAGCAGTGATATCCGGAGCGTCCACACAGATACGCAGTATTTT. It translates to CASSDIRSVHTDTQYF.

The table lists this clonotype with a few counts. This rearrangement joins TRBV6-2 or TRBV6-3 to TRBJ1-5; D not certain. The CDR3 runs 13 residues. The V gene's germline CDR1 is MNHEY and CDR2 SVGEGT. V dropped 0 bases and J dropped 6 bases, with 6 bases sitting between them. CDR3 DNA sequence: TGTGCCAGCAGTTACTCTGGCGTTCAGCCCCAGCATTTT. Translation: CASSYSGVQPQHF.

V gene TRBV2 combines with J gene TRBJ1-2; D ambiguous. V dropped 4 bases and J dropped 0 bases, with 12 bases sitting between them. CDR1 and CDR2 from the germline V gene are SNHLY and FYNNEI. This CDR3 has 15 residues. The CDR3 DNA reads TGTGCCAGCAGTGTGCACCCCGGAGCTAACTATGGCTACACCTTC. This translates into CASSVHPGANYGYTF.

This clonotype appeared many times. As DNA, the CDR3 is TGTGCCAGCAGCCAAATGCGGGAAGGGTTGAACGAGCAGTACTTC. Translated, it gives CASSQMREGLNEQYF. The chain couples TRBV16 to TRBJ2-7, with TRBD2 as a possible D gene (6 bases). V was trimmed by 2 bases and J by 5 bases, leaving 16 bases between them. The CDR3 has 15 amino acids. Per the germline V gene, CDR1 is KGHSY and CDR2 is FQNENV.

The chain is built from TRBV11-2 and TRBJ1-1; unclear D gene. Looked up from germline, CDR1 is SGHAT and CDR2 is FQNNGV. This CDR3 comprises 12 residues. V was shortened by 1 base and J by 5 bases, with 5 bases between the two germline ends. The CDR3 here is CASSLAVTEAFF. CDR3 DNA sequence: TGTGCCAGCAGCTTAGCAGTGACTGAAGCTTTCTTT.

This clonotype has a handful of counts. DNA of the CDR3: TGTGCCAGCAGTTACTCCCCACTAGCGGGAGTCACAGATACGCAGTATTTT. It translates to CASSYSPLAGVTDTQYF. V gene TRBV6-5 combines with J gene TRBJ2-3; 11 bases match TRBD2. Looked up from germline, CDR1 is MNHEY and CDR2 is SVGAGI. The CDR3 length is 17 residues. J lost 2 bases, V lost 0 bases, and 4 bases had no gene match.

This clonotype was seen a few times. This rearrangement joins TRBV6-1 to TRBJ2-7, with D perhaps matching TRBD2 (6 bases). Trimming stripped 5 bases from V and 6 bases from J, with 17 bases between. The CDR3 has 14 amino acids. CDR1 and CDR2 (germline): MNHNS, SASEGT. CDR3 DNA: TGTGCCAGCAGTAGGGACTCCCGCGTAAGCGAGCAGTACTTC. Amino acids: CASSRDSRVSEQYF.